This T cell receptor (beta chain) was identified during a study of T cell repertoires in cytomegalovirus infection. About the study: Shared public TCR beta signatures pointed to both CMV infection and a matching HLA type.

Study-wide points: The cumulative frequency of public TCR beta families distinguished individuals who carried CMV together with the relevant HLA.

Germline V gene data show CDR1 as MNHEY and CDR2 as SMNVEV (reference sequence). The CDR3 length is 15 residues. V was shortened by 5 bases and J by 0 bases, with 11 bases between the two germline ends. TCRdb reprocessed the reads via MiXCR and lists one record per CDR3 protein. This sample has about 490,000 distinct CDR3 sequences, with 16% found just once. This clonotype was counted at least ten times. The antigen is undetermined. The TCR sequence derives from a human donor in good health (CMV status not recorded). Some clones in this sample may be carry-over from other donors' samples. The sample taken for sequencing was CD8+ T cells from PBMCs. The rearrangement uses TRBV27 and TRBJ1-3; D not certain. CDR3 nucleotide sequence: TGTGCCAGCAGTACCCTGGGCAGCTCTGGAAACACCATATATTTT. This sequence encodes CASSTLGSSGNTIYF.